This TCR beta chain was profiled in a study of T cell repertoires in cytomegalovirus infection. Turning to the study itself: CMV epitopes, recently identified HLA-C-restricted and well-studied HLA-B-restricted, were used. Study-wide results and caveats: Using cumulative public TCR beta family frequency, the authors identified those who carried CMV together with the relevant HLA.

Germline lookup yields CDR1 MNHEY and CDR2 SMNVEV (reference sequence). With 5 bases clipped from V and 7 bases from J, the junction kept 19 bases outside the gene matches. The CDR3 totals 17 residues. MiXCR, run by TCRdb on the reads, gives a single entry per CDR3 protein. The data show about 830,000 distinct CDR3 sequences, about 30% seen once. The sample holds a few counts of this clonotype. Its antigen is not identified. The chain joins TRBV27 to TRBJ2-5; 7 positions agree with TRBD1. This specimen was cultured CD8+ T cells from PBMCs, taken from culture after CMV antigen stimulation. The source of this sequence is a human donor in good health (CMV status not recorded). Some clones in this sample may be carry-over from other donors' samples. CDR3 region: CASSLRPSGGEMGTQYF. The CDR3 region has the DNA TGTGCCAGCAGTCTAAGGCCGTCAGGGGGTGAGATGGGGACCCAGTACTTC.